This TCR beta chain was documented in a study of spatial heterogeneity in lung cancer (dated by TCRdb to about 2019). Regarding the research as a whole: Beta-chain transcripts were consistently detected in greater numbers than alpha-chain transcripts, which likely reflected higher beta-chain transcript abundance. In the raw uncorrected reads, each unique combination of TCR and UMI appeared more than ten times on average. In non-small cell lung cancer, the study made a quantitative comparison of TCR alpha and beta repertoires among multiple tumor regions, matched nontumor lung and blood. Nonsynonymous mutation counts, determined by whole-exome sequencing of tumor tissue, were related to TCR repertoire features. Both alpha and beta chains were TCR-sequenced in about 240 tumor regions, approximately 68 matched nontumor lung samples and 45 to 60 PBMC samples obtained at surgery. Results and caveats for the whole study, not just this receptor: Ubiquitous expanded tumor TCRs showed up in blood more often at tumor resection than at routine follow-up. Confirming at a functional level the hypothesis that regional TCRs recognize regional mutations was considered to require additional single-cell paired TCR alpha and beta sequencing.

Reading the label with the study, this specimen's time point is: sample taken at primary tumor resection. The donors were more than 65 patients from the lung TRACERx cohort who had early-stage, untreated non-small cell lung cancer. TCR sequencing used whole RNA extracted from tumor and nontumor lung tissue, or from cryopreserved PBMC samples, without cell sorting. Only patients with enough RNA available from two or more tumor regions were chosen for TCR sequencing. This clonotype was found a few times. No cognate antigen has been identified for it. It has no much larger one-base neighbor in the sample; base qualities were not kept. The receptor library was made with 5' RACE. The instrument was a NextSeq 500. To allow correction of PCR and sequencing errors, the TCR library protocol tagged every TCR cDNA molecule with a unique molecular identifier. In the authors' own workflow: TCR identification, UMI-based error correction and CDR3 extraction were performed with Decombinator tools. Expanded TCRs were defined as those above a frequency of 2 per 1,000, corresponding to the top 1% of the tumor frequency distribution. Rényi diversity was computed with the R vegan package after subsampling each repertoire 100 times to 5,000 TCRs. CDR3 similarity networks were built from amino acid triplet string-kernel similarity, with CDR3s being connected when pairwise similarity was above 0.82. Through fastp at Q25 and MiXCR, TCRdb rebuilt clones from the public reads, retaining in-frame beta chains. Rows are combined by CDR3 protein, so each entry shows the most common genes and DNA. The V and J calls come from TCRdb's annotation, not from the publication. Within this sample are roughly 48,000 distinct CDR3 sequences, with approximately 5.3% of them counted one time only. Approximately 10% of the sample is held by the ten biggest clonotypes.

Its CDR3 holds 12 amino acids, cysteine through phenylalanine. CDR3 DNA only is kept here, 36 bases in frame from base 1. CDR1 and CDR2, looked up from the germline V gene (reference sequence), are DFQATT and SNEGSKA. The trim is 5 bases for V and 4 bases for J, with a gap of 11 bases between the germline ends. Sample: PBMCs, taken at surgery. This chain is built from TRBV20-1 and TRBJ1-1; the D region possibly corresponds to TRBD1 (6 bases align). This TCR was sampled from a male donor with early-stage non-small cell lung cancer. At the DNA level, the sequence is TGCAGTGCTGAGAGGGGGTTCACTGAAGCTTTCTTT. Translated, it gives CSAERGFTEAFF.